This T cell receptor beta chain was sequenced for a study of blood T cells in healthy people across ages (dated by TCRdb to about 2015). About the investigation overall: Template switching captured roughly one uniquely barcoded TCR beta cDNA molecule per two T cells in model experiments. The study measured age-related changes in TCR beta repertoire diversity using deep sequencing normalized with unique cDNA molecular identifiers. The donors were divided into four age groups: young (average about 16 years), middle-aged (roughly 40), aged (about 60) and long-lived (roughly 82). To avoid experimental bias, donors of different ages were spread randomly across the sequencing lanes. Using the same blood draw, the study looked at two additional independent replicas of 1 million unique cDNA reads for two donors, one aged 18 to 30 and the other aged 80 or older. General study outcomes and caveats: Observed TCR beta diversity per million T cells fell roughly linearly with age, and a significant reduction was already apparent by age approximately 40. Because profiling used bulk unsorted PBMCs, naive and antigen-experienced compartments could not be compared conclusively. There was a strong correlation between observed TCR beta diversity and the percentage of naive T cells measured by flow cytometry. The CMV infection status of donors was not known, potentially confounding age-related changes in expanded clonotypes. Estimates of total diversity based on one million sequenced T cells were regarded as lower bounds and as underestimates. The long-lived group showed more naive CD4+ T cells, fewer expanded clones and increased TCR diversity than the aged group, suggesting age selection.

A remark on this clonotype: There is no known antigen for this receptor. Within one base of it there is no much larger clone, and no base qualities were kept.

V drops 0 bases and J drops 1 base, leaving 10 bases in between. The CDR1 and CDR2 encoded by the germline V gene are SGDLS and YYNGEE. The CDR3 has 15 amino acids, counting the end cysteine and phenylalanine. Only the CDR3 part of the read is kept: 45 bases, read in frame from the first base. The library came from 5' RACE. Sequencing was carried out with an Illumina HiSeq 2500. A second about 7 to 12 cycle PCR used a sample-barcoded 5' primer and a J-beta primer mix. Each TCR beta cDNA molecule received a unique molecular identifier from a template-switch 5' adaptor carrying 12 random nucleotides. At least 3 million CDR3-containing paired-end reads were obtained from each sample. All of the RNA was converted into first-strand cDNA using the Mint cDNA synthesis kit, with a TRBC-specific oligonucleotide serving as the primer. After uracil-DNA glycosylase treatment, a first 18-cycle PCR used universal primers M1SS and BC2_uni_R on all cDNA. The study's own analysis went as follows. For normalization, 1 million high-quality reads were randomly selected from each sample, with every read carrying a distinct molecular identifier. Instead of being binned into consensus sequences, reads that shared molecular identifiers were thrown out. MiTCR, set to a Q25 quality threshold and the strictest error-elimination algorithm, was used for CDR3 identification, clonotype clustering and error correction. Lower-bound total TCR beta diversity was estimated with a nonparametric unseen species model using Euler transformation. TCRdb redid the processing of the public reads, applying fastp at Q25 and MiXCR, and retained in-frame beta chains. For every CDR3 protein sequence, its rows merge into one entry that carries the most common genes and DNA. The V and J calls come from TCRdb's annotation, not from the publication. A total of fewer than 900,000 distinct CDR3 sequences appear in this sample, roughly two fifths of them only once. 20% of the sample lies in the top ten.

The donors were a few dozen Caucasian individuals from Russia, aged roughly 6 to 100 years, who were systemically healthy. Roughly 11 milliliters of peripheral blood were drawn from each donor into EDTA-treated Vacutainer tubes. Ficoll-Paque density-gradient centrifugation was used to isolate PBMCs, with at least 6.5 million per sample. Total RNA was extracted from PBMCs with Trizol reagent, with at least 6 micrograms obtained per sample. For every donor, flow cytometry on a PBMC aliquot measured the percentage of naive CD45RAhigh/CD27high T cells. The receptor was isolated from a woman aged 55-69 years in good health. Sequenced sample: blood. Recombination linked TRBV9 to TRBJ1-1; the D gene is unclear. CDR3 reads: CASSVGRDPNTEAFF. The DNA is TGTGCCAGCAGCGTAGGTCGAGACCCGAACACTGAAGCTTTCTTT.